This passage covers 7 T cell receptor beta chains from one sample sequenced in a study of cytomegalovirus exposure and HLA in healthy donors. The PCR was carried out with 60 Vbeta primers and 13 Jbeta primers. TCRdb's copy holds only in-frame clones and misses some; the assay was immunoSEQ multiplex PCR. The table shows about 150,000 clones, with 65% to 85% occurring only once. The sample was PBMCs. The source of these receptors is a male donor in good health and CMV-seropositive.

The chain joins TRBV18 to TRBJ1-1; no definite D call. The V gene's germline CDR1 is KGHSH and CDR2 LQKENI. Trimming shortened V by 2 bases and J by 10 bases, and 23 bases separated the two germline ends. This CDR3 comprises 16 residues. The CDR3 loop reads CASSPTVVGPRGLAFF. The CDR3 DNA sequence: TGTGCCAGCTCACCAACGGTCGTCGGACCGCGGGGATTAGCTTTCTTT.

This chain joins TRBV6-5 and TRBJ2-1; D gene uncertain. Trimming shortened V by 7 bases and J by 9 bases, and 10 bases separated the two germline ends. Germline V gene sequence: CDR1 MNHEY, CDR2 SVGAGI. The CDR3 has 11 residues. This chain's CDR3 is CASKSQTEQFF. The CDR3 DNA reads TGTGCCAGCAAATCACAGACTGAGCAGTTCTTC.

V gene TRBV6-1 combines with J gene TRBJ1-4; perhaps TRBD1 as D (5 bases). Deletions cut 10 bases from V and 0 bases from J, with 12 bases between. Germline CDR1 and CDR2: MNHNS and SASEGT. CDR3 length: 14 residues. The CDR3 is CATDPGATNEKLFF. The CDR3 DNA sequence: TGTGCCACTGATCCGGGGGCAACTAATGAAAAACTGTTTTTT.

A single count supports this clone. V gene TRBV10-3 combines with J gene TRBJ2-7, with D uncertain. Deletions cut 2 bases from V and 7 bases from J, with 15 bases between. This CDR3 contains 14 residues. The germline V gene has CDR1 ENHRY and CDR2 SYGVKD. The CDR3 loop reads CAISETISFTEQYF. DNA of the CDR3: TGTGCCATCAGTGAGACTATCTCTTTTACGGAGCAGTACTTC.

The V gene is TRBV12-5, the J gene TRBJ1-2; tentative D call: TRBD1 (5 bases). The germline V gene has CDR1 LGHNT and CDR2 FRNRAP. V lost 4 bases, J lost 5 bases, and 8 bases lay in between. The CDR3 is 12 residues long. This CDR3 reads CASGYSGYGYTF. DNA of the CDR3: TGTGCTAGTGGTTATTCAGGGTATGGCTACACCTTC.

J is TRBJ2-3 and V is TRBV7-9, with TRBD2 identical over 8 bases. Germline CDR1 SEHNR, CDR2 FQNEAQ (reference sequence). This CDR3 spans 15 amino acids. Unmatched junction bases numbered 15, after V lost 10 bases and J lost 6 bases. The CDR3 is CANSPWGGRRDTQYF. In nucleotides, the CDR3 is TGTGCCAATTCCCCATGGGGCGGGAGGCGTGATACGCAGTATTTT.

V and J are TRBV6-1 and TRBJ2-5; the D gene is possibly TRBD2 (6 bases). The V and J ends lost 1 base and 9 bases respectively, with 9 bases between them. Looked up from germline, CDR1 is MNHNS and CDR2 is SASEGT. CDR3 length: 12 residues. CDR3 DNA: TGTGCCAGCAGTGAAGGGGGCGGGGCCCAGTACTTC. Translating gives CASSEGGGAQYF.